The 22 T cell receptor beta chains below come from one sample, sequenced in a study of blood T cell repertoires in COVID-19. This table comes from immunoSEQ multiplex PCR, and its TCRdb copy is limited to in-frame clones, with some not included. This sample has hundreds of thousands of clones; around nine tenths occur once, and the top ten carry about 1.6%. The specimen sequenced was PBMCs or T cells enriched from blood (not recorded which). All receptors come from a woman aged 50 to 60 who had recovered from COVID-19.

V usage is TRBV9 and J usage is TRBJ2-3; the D is unclear. Germline V lookup: CDR1 SGDLS, CDR2 YYNGEE. The V gene lost 0 bases and the J gene lost 0 bases, with 5 bases spanning the gap. This CDR3 is 14 amino acids long. In DNA form, the CDR3 reads TGTGCCAGCAGCGTAGCTTTTAGCACAGATACGCAGTATTTT. It is translated as CASSVAFSTDTQYF.

The V gene is TRBV2, the J gene TRBJ2-5, with D maybe TRBD1 (6 bases). The CDR3 has 15 residues. Germline CDR1 is SNHLY and CDR2 is FYNNEI. V lost 8 bases and J 0 bases, leaving 16 bases between the germline ends. The CDR3 DNA is TGTGCCAGCCTAATGACCCGGGACAACCAAGAGACCCAGTACTTC. This codes for CASLMTRDNQETQYF. Full variable domain (missing parts from reference TRBV2 and TRBJ2-5): EPEVTQTPSHQVTQMGQEVILRCVPISNHLYFYWYRQILGQKVEFLVSFYNNEISEKSEIFDDQFSVERPDGSNFTLKIRSTKLEDSAMYFCASLMTRDNQETQYFGPGTRLLVL.

The rearrangement joins TRBV30 to TRBJ1-2; TRBD1 might be the D (6 bases). The V gene's germline CDR1 is GTSNPN and CDR2 SVGIG (reference sequence). The ends were cut back, 3 bases at V and 8 bases at J, with 16 bases in the middle. This CDR3 comprises 13 residues. The CDR3: CAWRGTRYQGYTF. In nucleotides, the CDR3 is TGTGCCTGGAGGGGGACACGGTATCAGGGCTACACCTTC.

V and J are TRBV7-6 and TRBJ1-5; D is perhaps TRBD1 (5 bases). Trimming took off 5 bases at V and 6 bases at J, with 17 bases between the two ends. The germline gives CDR1 SGHVS, CDR2 FNYEAQ. The CDR3 spans 15 residues. The CDR3 DNA is TGTGCCAGCAGCCCAACCCGGGGGACGGGTCAGCCCCAGCATTTT. It translates to CASSPTRGTGQPQHF.

CDR3 residues: CASSQDPGISGNTIYF. The CDR3 DNA reads TGTGCCAGCAGCCAAGATCCAGGAATCTCTGGAAACACCATATATTTT. The rearrangement uses TRBV3-1 (or the pseudogene TRBV3-2) and TRBJ1-3; no definite D call. Germline values: CDR1 LGHDT, CDR2 YNNKEL (reference sequence). The ends were cut back, 0 bases at V and 0 bases at J, with 9 bases in the middle. CDR3 length equals 16 residues.

The chain is built from TRBV19 and TRBJ1-1, with 8 bases that match TRBD1. CDR3 length equals 16 residues. After removal of 2 bases from V and 4 bases from J, the junction contained 9 bases not matched to a gene. Germline V gives CDR1 LNHDA, CDR2 SQIVND (reference sequence). The CDR3 region has the DNA TGTGCCAGTAGTATAATATGGGACAGGAAGGCCACTGAAGCTTTCTTT. It codes for CASSIIWDRKATEAFF.

The chain couples TRBV5-1 to TRBJ1-2; tentative D call: TRBD1 (6 bases). V lost 4 bases, J lost 0 bases, and 10 bases lay in between. CDR1 is SGHRS and CDR2 is YFSETQ in the germline V gene. The CDR3 contains 14 residues. This CDR3 is CASSPGDTNYGYTF. The CDR3 DNA sequence: TGCGCCAGCAGCCCAGGGGATACTAACTATGGCTACACCTTC.

This sequence joins TRBV2 and TRBJ2-1; 7 bases are shared with TRBD2. The trim removed 7 bases at V and 7 bases at J, leaving 10 bases unmatched. Germline V gives CDR1 SNHLY, CDR2 FYNNEI. CDR3 length: 14 amino acids. As DNA, the CDR3 is TGTGCCAGCACCCCCCCCGGGACTAAAAATGAGCAGTTCTTC. This codes for CASTPPGTKNEQFF.

CDR3 protein: CASSPLGGDSGNTIYF. The DNA for the CDR3 is TGTGCCAGCAGTCCCCTCGGGGGTGACTCTGGAAACACCATATATTTT. V gene TRBV28 combines with J gene TRBJ1-3; possibly TRBD1 for D (5 bases). Germline V gene sequence: CDR1 MDHEN, CDR2 SYDVKM. The CDR3 totals 16 residues. V lost 5 bases to trimming and J lost 0 bases, with 14 bases between them.

This chain connects TRBV6-5 to TRBJ2-3; possibly TRBD1 for D (6 bases). Germline CDR1 reads MNHEY; CDR2 reads SVGAGI. V lost 7 bases and J lost 0, with 14 bases in between. The CDR3 length is 15 residues. The CDR3: CASTATGMSTDTQYF. The CDR3 DNA reads as TGTGCCAGCACCGCGACAGGAATGAGCACAGATACGCAGTATTTT.

The V and J genes are TRBV28 and TRBJ2-7, with D possibly being TRBD2 (6 bases). Trimming cost V 9 bases and J 3 bases, with 12 bases left between them. This CDR3 region has 12 residues. Germline CDR1 MDHEN, CDR2 SYDVKM. CDR3 nucleotide sequence: TGTGCCAGTTCCTGGAGGGTCTACGAGCAGTACTTC. Translating it yields CASSWRVYEQYF.

The rearrangement joins TRBV30 to TRBJ2-1; 7 nucleotides align to TRBD2. The J segment lost 8 bases and the V segment lost 2 bases, leaving 3 bases of the junction unmatched. The germline gives CDR1 GTSNPN, CDR2 SVGIG (reference sequence). The CDR3 extends over 12 amino acids. The CDR3 region has the DNA TGTGCCTGGAGTTCCCGGGGGGATGAGCAGTTCTTC. Its protein is CAWSSRGDEQFF.

The rearrangement joins TRBV7-9 to TRBJ2-3; 7 bases are shared with TRBD2. Germline V gene data show CDR1 as SEHNR and CDR2 as FQNEAQ (reference sequence). J gave up 2 bases and V 5 bases, and 13 bases lay outside the gene matches. This CDR3 has 17 amino acids. CDR3 in amino acids: CASSPRGIGSFTDTQYF. CDR3 DNA: TGTGCCAGCAGCCCGCGGGGGATAGGGAGTTTCACAGATACGCAGTATTTT.

This clone is a singleton in its sample. V gene TRBV15 combines with J gene TRBJ2-1; 10 bases are a match to TRBD2. CDR3 size: 15 residues. V trimming: 2 bases; J trimming: 4 bases; junction bases outside the gene matches: 2. Germline values: CDR1 LNHNV, CDR2 YYDKDF (reference sequence). CDR3 in amino acids: CATSRRTSGYNEQFF. CDR3 in DNA: TGTGCCACCAGCAGAAGGACTAGCGGATACAATGAGCAGTTCTTC.

The V call is TRBV20-1, the J call TRBJ2-3, with 9 bases identical to TRBD2. In germline, CDR1 is DFQATT, CDR2 SNEGSKA (reference sequence). V lost 3 bases, J lost 3 bases, and 7 bases stayed unmatched. This CDR3 has 15 residues. CDR3 residues: CSASVAGDGTDTQYF. Here the CDR3 DNA reads TGCAGTGCTAGTGTAGCGGGAGATGGTACAGATACGCAGTATTTT.

V is TRBV2 and J is TRBJ2-1; 13 bases are a match to TRBD2. J gave up 10 bases and V 6 bases, and 9 bases lay outside the gene matches. This CDR3 contains 15 residues. Germline lookup yields CDR1 SNHLY and CDR2 FYNNEI. CDR3 nucleotide sequence: TGTGCCAGCAGAGTCGGACTAGCGGGAGAGAGGGAGCAGTTCTTC. Its protein is CASRVGLAGEREQFF.

V and J are TRBV29-1 and TRBJ2-1; TRBD2 agrees at 8 bases. This CDR3 contains 15 residues. Unmatched junction bases numbered 11, after V lost 6 bases and J lost 4 bases. CDR1 and CDR2 (germline): SQVTM, ANQGSEA. The DNA of the CDR3 is TGCAGCGTGGACACTAGCGGCCAGTGGTACAATGAGCAGTTCTTC. It is translated as CSVDTSGQWYNEQFF.

This clone was detected once. The rearrangement joins TRBV6-2 or TRBV6-3 to TRBJ1-5; tentatively, D is TRBD1 (6 bases). The CDR3 is 15 amino acids. Germline assignment: CDR1 MNHEY and CDR2 SVGEGT. Trimming shortened V by 4 bases and J by 2 bases, and 12 bases separated the two germline ends. CDR3 loop: CASSSPGERNQPQHF. Written as DNA, the CDR3 is TGTGCCAGCAGTTCCCCAGGGGAGCGCAATCAGCCCCAGCATTTT.

V and J are TRBV5-1 and TRBJ1-1; 9 bases agree with TRBD1. Germline lookup yields CDR1 SGHRS and CDR2 YFSETQ. V was pared by 5 bases and J by 3 bases, with 5 bases of the junction left unmatched. The CDR3 runs 14 residues. CDR3 nucleotides: TGCGCCAGCAGTCAGGGACAGGGAGACACTGAAGCTTTCTTT. Translated: CASSQGQGDTEAFF.

The chain employs TRBV6-5 and TRBJ2-1, with D perhaps TRBD2 (6 bases). Deletions cut 5 bases from V and 6 bases from J, with 11 bases between. The CDR3 sequence is 13 residues long. CDR1 is MNHEY and CDR2 is SVGAGI in the germline V gene. CDR3 protein: CASSPGDPNEQFF. The CDR3 coding sequence is TGTGCCAGCAGTCCGGGAGACCCCAATGAGCAGTTCTTC.

This sequence joins TRBV5-1 and TRBJ2-1, with 9 bases identical to TRBD2. The CDR3 covers 16 residues. Looked up from germline, CDR1 is SGHRS and CDR2 is YFSETQ. The trim removed 2 bases at V and 4 bases at J, leaving 7 bases unmatched. CDR3 bases: TGCGCCAGCAGCTTAGCTAGACTAGCGGATTACAATGAGCAGTTCTTC. Translation gives CASSLARLADYNEQFF.

V and J are TRBV29-1 and TRBJ2-3, with D possibly being TRBD2 (6 bases). V lost 4 bases, J lost 7 bases, and 21 bases lay in between. CDR1 SQVTM and CDR2 ANQGSEA come from the germline V gene. CDR3 length: 15 amino acids. The CDR3 DNA follows: TGCAGCGTTGCCGTAGGCGGACCTGGAGGGAATACGCAGTATTTT. This translates into CSVAVGGPGGNTQYF.